This T cell receptor beta chain is from a study of cytomegalovirus exposure and HLA in healthy donors. The PCR employed 60 Vbeta primers together with 13 Jbeta primers. Clones were sequenced by immunoSEQ multiplex PCR, and TCRdb holds only the in-frame ones, with some missing. This sample yields around 110,000 clones, of which about four fifths are seen a single time; 1.5% to 2% belongs to the top ten. In germline, CDR1 is SGHVS, CDR2 FQNEAQ. Trimming pared 3 bases from V and 8 bases from J, leaving 13 bases between. This CDR3 comprises 14 residues. Findings and limits, study-wide: In a later analysis, common viral pathogens appeared linked to several of the most significant clusters. V- and J-gene trimming in TCR beta was tied to a missense DCLRE1C variant by an analysis performed later. Only CMV serostatus was available as immune exposure information. Segments of the TCR beta V type were, in most cases, productive about 90% or about 30% of the time in an earlier analysis.

About this clone: Its matching antigen is unknown.

Sequencing used PBMCs. This TCR was sampled from a man over 45 in good health and CMV-seronegative. The chain employs TRBV7-8 and TRBJ1-4; D perhaps matches TRBD1 (6 bases). CDR3 in amino acids: CASSFRGEDEKLFF. CDR3 coding DNA: TGTGCCAGCAGCTTCAGGGGAGAGGACGAAAAACTGTTTTTT.